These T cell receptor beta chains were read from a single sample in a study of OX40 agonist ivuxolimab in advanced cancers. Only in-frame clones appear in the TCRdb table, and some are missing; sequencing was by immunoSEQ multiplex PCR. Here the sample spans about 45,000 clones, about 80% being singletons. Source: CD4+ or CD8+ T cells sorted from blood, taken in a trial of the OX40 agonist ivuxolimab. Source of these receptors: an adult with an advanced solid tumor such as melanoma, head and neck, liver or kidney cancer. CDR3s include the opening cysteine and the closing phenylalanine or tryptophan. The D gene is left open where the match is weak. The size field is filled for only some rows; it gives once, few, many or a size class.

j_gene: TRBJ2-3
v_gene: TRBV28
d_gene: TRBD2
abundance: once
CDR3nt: TGTGCCAGCAGTTTCAGCGGGGCCACAGATACGCAGTATTTT
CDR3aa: CASSFSGATDTQYF

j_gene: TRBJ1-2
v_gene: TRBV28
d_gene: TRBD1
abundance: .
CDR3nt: TGTGCCAGCAGTTTGTACAGGGGGAATGGCTACACCTTC
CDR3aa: CASSLYRGNGYTF

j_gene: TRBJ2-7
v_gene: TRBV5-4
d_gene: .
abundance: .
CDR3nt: TGTGCCAGCAGCCCCGGTTTCGACCGCTCCTACGAGCAGTACTTC
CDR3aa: CASSPGFDRSYEQYF

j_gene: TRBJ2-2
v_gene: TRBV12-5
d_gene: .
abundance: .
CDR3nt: TGTGCTAGTGGCTTGGGAGTCGTCGGTGGAACCGGGGAGCTGTTTTTT
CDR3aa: CASGLGVVGGTGELFF

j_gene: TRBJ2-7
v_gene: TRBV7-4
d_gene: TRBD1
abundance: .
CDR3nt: TGTGCCAGCAGCTTCGAGAGACAGGGGGCGATATACGAGCAGTACTTC
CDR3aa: CASSFERQGAIYEQYF

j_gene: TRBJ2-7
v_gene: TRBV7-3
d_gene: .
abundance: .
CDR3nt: TGTGCCAGCAGTTTAGGACTCTCCGCCTACGAGCAGTACTTC
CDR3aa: CASSLGLSAYEQYF

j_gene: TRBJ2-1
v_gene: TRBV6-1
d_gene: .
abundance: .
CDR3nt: TGTGCCACCATAGGGCCTTACAATGAGCAGTTCTTC
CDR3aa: CATIGPYNEQFF

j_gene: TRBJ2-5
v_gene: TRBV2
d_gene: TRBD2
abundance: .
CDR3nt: TGTGCCAGCAGTGAAGTGTGGGCGGGGGGCGTAGAGACCCAGTACTTC
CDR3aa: CASSEVWAGGVETQYF

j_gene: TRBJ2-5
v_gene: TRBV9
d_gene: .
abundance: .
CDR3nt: TGTGCCAGCAGCGTAGAATCGGGGGCCCGATGGGAGACCCAGTACTTC
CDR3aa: CASSVESGARWETQYF

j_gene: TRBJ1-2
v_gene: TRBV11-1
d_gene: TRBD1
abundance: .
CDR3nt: TGTGCCAGCAGCACCAGGGGGGATGGCTACACCTTC
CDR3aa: CASSTRGDGYTF

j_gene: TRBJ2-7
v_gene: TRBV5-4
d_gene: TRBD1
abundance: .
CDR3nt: TGTGCCAGCAGCTTGCGGGACAGCGTCTACGAGCAGTACTTC
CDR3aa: CASSLRDSVYEQYF

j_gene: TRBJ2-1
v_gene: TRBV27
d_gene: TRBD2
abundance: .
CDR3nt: TGTGCCAGCAGTCTGGGACTAGCTGGCGAGCAGTTCTTC
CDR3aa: CASSLGLAGEQFF

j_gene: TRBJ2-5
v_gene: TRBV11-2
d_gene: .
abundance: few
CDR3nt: TGTGCCAGCAGCTTAATCTTGACGCTCGCTAAAGAGACCCAGTACTTC
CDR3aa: CASSLILTLAKETQYF

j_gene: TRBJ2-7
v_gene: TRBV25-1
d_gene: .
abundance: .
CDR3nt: TGTGCCAGCAGTGACCGACGGGGTCACGAGCAGTACTTC
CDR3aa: CASSDRRGHEQYF

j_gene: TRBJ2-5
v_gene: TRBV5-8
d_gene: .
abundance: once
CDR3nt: TGTGCCAGCAGCTTATATTTCGACCCAAGTCAAGAGACCCAGTACTTC
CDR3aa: CASSLYFDPSQETQYF

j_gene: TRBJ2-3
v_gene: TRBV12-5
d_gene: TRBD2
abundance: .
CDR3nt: TGTGCTAGTGGTCCCCGGGACTACACAGATACGCAGTATTTT
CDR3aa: CASGPRDYTDTQYF

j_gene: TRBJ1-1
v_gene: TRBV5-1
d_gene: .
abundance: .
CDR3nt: TGCGCCAGCAGCTTGGGCGATTTAAACACTGAAGCTTTCTTT
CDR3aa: CASSLGDLNTEAFF

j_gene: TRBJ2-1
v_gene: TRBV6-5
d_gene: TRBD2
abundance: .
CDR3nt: TGTGCCAGCCGAATAGCGGGGGCCGTCAATGAGCAGTTCTTC
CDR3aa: CASRIAGAVNEQFF

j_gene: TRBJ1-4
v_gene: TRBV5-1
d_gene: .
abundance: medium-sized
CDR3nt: TGCGCCAGCAGCCCCTATCAGGACAGCGACGAAAAACTGTTTTTT
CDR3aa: CASSPYQDSDEKLFF

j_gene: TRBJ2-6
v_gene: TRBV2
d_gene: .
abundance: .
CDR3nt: TGTGCCAGACATTTTTCCGGGGCCAACGTCCTGACTTTC
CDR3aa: CARHFSGANVLTF

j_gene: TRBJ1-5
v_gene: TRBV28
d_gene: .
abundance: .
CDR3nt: TGTGCCAGCAGACCTGACCCAAGCAATCAGCCCCAGCATTTT
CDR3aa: CASRPDPSNQPQHF

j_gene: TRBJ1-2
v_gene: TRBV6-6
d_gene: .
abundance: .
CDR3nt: TGTGCCAGCAGTTACCCACAGGGTTGGGGCTACACCTTC
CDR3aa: CASSYPQGWGYTF

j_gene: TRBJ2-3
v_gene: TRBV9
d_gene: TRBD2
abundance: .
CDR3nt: TGTGCCAGCAGCGTAGGGCGCGGGGGGGTTCCAGATACGCAGTATTTT
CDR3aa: CASSVGRGGVPDTQYF

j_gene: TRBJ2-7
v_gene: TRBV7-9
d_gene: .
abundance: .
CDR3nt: TGTGCCAGCAGCCCCCAAGGGGTCTTGTACGAGCAGTACTTC
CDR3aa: CASSPQGVLYEQYF

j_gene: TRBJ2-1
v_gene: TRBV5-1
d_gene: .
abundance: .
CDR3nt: TGCGCCAGCAGCTTGGTAGCTACAAATGAGCAGTTCTTC
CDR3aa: CASSLVATNEQFF

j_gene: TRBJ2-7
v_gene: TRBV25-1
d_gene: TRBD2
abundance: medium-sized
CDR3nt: TGTGCCAGCGTGAGGCGGGAGTATGAGCAGTACTTC
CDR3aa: CASVRREYEQYF